The TCR beta chain described here comes from a study of PD-1 blockade in classical Hodgkin lymphoma (dated by TCRdb to 2019 to 2021). Describing the broader study: A peripheral blood immune signature of response to PD-1 blockade in classical Hodgkin lymphoma was defined using TCR beta sequencing and CyTOF. The paper as a whole reports these results and caveats: The study was limited to a single clinical trial cohort, and causes of repertoire differences, possibly disease activity or prior therapy, remained undefined. Baseline TCR diversity was reported to be lower in newly diagnosed patients than in healthy donors and to be lower still in relapsed/refractory patients.

About this clone: Its cognate antigen has yet to be identified. Within one base of it there is no much larger clone, and no base qualities were kept.

Taken with the paper, the label for time point translates to: newly diagnosed, previously untreated cHL patient sample. PBMCs from patients with newly diagnosed, previously untreated classical Hodgkin lymphoma were sequenced as a comparison group for the relapsed/refractory trial patients. Peripheral blood was collected in 8 mL Vacutainer Cell Preparation Tubes, from which PBMCs were isolated by centrifugation and then cryopreserved. Ends trimmed: V by 10 bases, J by 6 bases; bases unmatched to a gene: 14. CDR1 and CDR2 (MNHEY, SMNVEV) derive from the germline V gene (reference sequence). The CDR3 sequence holds 15 residues, the cysteine and phenylalanine included. Here the CDR3 DNA is all that survives: 45 bases in frame from base 1. Genomic DNA was extracted with the Qiagen DNeasy kit from unsorted PBMCs and from negatively selected CD4+ and CD8+ fractions. Amplification of TCR beta CDR3 regions was done by immunoSEQ multiplex PCR with primers that anneal to V and J segments. Amplification bias was minimized using a synthetic immune receptor repertoire, and residual bias was removed computationally after sequencing. Processing in the source paper ran as follows. Repertoire diversity was quantified as the Shannon entropy index using custom Python scripts. Unsorted, CD4+ and CD8+ repertoires were examined separately, except in combined analyses, for which CD4+ and CD8+ sequences were merged in silico. TCRdb holds this immuneACCESS table with in-frame rearrangements only. Some clones are missing; in checked studies, unresolved V genes explain under half, and the rest has no known cause. That table furnishes V, J and clone size, whereas the DNA furnished D and trimming. The sample contains about 47,000 clones, roughly 91% of them found a single time. The top ten clonotypes cover under 5% of the sample.

The sequence derives from a human donor with classical Hodgkin lymphoma. The sample taken for sequencing was peripheral blood mononuclear cells (PBMCs). The V gene is TRBV27 and the J gene is TRBJ2-1; TRBD2 lines up with 8 middle nucleotides. The CDR3 sequence is CATQFVIAGLNEQFF. The bases read TGTGCCACCCAGTTTGTAATAGCGGGGCTCAATGAGCAGTTCTTC.